The clone carrying this TCR beta chain occurred many times. These data come from a study of regulatory T cells in long-lasting Graves disease. Both iRepertoire HTBI primers and Arm-PCR of CDR3 regions were used to build the TCR beta libraries. TCRdb reanalysed the multiplex PCR reads using MiXCR and keeps one entry per CDR3 protein. The data show 550,000 to 600,000 distinct CDR3 sequences, around 15% seen once. Indicated time point: newly diagnosed GD, antithyroid drugs for less than 3 months. RNA from PBMCs was the source of the TCR library. Under American Thyroid Association guidelines, Graves' disease was diagnosed. V lost 2 bases to trimming and J lost 8 bases, with 10 bases between them. The CDR3 length is 14 residues. A further study also used this sample, focusing on T cells in Graves' hyperthyroidism and ophthalmopathy. That publication notes: Exclusion criteria comprised uncontrolled infection, other autoimmune disease, pregnancy or lactation. Diagnosis relied on clinical symptoms, serum thyroxine and TRAb, thyroid ultrasound and orbital computed tomography.

The sample consisted of peripheral blood mononuclear cells (PBMCs), taken at new diagnosis, from a patient treated with antithyroid drugs. This receptor was obtained from a man aged 18 to 35 with Graves disease. J is TRBJ1-6 and V is TRBV12-3 or TRBV12-4; D uncertain. This CDR3 is CASSLLGQHSPLHF. In nucleotides, the CDR3 is TGTGCCAGCAGTTTATTGGGTCAGCATTCACCCCTCCACTTT.